This T cell receptor (beta chain) was captured in a study of CD8 T cells in Susac syndrome. Overall study results and limits: Susac CD8+ cells expanded clonally the most in TEMRA cells and in active patients.

With random hexamers, reverse transcription was performed on about 0.45 to 1 ug of RNA. TCRdb passed the immunoSEQ multiplex PCR reads through MiXCR, listing each CDR3 protein once. Of about 75,000 distinct CDR3 sequences listed, less than 95% are singletons. Germline assignment: CDR1 SEHNR and CDR2 FQNEAQ (reference sequence). V dropped 6 bases and J dropped 5 bases, with 19 bases sitting between them. The CDR3 consists of 15 residues. To note about this clonotype: Its specificity is not known.

Sequencing of TCR beta was carried out in blood CD8+ and CD4+ T cells. This clonotype was obtained from a human donor with Susac syndrome. The sequenced sample consisted of CD8+ T cells from PBMCs. The rearrangement links TRBV7-9 to TRBJ1-1; D may be TRBD1 (6 bases). The CDR3: CASRQDRGALTEAFF. CDR3 DNA: TGTGCCAGCAGACAAGACCGGGGGGCGCTTACTGAAGCTTTCTTT.